This is a list of T cell receptor beta chains from one sample in a study of blood T cell repertoires in COVID-19. Assay used: immunoSEQ multiplex PCR; TCRdb lists only in-frame clones, some missing. Among tens of thousands of clones listed, about 80% were seen once. Sequencing was done on a sample of peripheral blood. These TCRs come from a human donor in a cohort sampled during active COVID-19. The CDR3 runs from the conserved cysteine through the conserved F or W. The D gene is left open where the match is weak. Size is omitted from some rows. Given values are once, few, many or a class for expanded clones.

D gene	J gene	V gene	clone size	CDR3 DNA	CDR3 protein
-	TRBJ2-7	TRBV5-1	-	TGCGCCAGCAGCAACGGACAGCCCCCCTACGAGCAGTACTTC	CASSNGQPPYEQYF
TRBD2	TRBJ2-3	TRBV28	-	TGTGCCAGCAGTTCAGCGGGAGTGGGGACAGATACGCAGTATTTT	CASSSAGVGTDTQYF
-	TRBJ1-5	TRBV6-6	-	TGTGCCAGCAGTTTTCCTAATCAGCCCCAGCATTTT	CASSFPNQPQHF
-	TRBJ1-1	TRBV7-9	-	TGTGCCAGCAGCGCCACTGAGGGTGGGAGCACTGAAGCTTTCTTT	CASSATEGGSTEAFF
-	TRBJ2-2	TRBV30	-	TGTGCCTGGGGGGGACAAATCGCCGGGGAGCTGTTTTTT	CAWGGQIAGELFF
TRBD2	TRBJ2-5	TRBV3-1/TRBV3-2	-	TGTGCCAGCAGCCAAGGATGGACTAGCGGGGGGGCCCCAGAGACCCAGTACTTC	CASSQGWTSGGAPETQYF
TRBD2	TRBJ2-7	TRBV2	few	TGTGCCAGCAGTGGGACTAGCGGGGGCTCCTACGAGCAGTACTTC	CASSGTSGGSYEQYF
-	TRBJ1-5	TRBV30	few	TGTGCCTGGACAGGACAGATCAATCAGCCCCAGCATTTT	CAWTGQINQPQHF
TRBD1	TRBJ2-1	TRBV28	-	TGTGCCAGCAGCCGAGGGGGCTTCCAAAGGATAAATGAGCAGTTCTTC	CASSRGGFQRINEQFF
TRBD1	TRBJ2-7	TRBV19	-	TGTGCCACCGGGGAGACAGGGTACCCCTACGAGCAGTACTTC	CATGETGYPYEQYF
TRBD1	TRBJ2-6	TRBV7-3	-	TGTGCCAGCAGCACAAGGGGACAGAGTATCTCTGGGGCCAACGTCCTGACTTTC	CASSTRGQSISGANVLTF
TRBD1	TRBJ1-4	TRBV4-1	few	TGCGCCAGCAGCCACTACGGAACAGGGGGCCAAGCTAATGAAAAACTGTTTTTT	CASSHYGTGGQANEKLFF
-	TRBJ2-7	TRBV28	-	TGTGCCAGCACCCGCAGGGGATCCTACGAGCAGTACTTC	CASTRRGSYEQYF
-	TRBJ2-7	TRBV30	-	TGTGCCTGGAGTAATAATTACGAGCAGTACTTC	CAWSNNYEQYF
TRBD2	TRBJ2-2	TRBV7-8	-	TGTGCCAGCAAACGACTAGCGGGGGCCTCAAACACCGGGGAGCTGTTTTTT	CASKRLAGASNTGELFF
-	TRBJ2-3	TRBV5-1	-	TGCGCCAGCAGCTTGGAGGCACAGGGTGGCACAGATACGCAGTATTTT	CASSLEAQGGTDTQYF
TRBD2	TRBJ2-2	TRBV27	-	TGTGCCACCGGGAGGGGGGCGGTGGGCACCGGGGAGCTGTTTTTT	CATGRGAVGTGELFF
TRBD2	TRBJ2-7	TRBV3-1/TRBV3-2	-	TGTGCCAGCAGCCAAGCCGGGACTAGCGACGAGCAGTACTTC	CASSQAGTSDEQYF
-	TRBJ2-7	TRBV5-5	-	TGTGCCAGCAGCGAGGGACTTATCTACGAGCAGTACTTC	CASSEGLIYEQYF
TRBD1	TRBJ2-7	TRBV6-1	-	TGTGCCAGCAGTGAGGGGACAGCCTACGAGCAGTACTTC	CASSEGTAYEQYF
-	TRBJ2-2	TRBV5-8	-	TGTGCCAGCAGCTTGCGGAGCTACACCGGGGAGCTGTTTTTT	CASSLRSYTGELFF
TRBD1	TRBJ1-2	TRBV6-5	-	TGTGCCAGCAAGGGACAGGGGGCGAAAGGCTACACCTTC	CASKGQGAKGYTF
-	TRBJ1-3	TRBV7-2	-	TGTGCCAGCAGCGGGGGACTTGGAAACACCATATATTTT	CASSGGLGNTIYF
TRBD2	TRBJ2-4	TRBV3-1/TRBV3-2	-	TGTGCCAGCAGCTCAACGGGACTAGCGGGAAAAAACATTCAGTACTTC	CASSSTGLAGKNIQYF
-	TRBJ2-2	TRBV7-3	-	TGTGCCAGCAGCCCAGGGGCCATGAACACCGGGGAGCTGTTTTTT	CASSPGAMNTGELFF
TRBD1	TRBJ1-6	TRBV19	once	TGTGCCAGTAGTAACAGGGGTAATTCACCCCTCCACTTT	CASSNRGNSPLHF
-	TRBJ1-2	TRBV7-9	once	TGTGCCAGCAGTCGAGAGGCGGGGGCCGATGGCTACACCTTC	CASSREAGADGYTF
-	TRBJ2-5	TRBV7-8	-	TGTGCCAGCAGTCCCAGGGGAGATGGGAGAGAGACCCAGTACTTC	CASSPRGDGRETQYF
-	TRBJ1-5	TRBV29-1	-	TGCAGCGCCTCAGACAGGTACAATCAGCCCCAGCATTTT	CSASDRYNQPQHF
-	TRBJ2-3	TRBV6-6	once	TGTGCCAGCAGTGGGGCGGCGGCTACCACAGATACGCAGTATTTT	CASSGAAATTDTQYF
TRBD2	TRBJ2-4	TRBV6-5	-	TGTGCCAGCAGAACTAGCGGGAGAAACATTCAGTACTTC	CASRTSGRNIQYF
-	TRBJ1-3	TRBV20-1	-	TGCAGTGCTAGTCGAGGGCTGGACACCATATATTTT	CSASRGLDTIYF
TRBD1	TRBJ1-6	TRBV19	-	TGTGCCAGTGGGACAGGGGGCAATTCACCCCTCCACTTT	CASGTGGNSPLHF